This T cell receptor beta chain derives from a study of beta chain features in type 1 diabetes. Study as a whole: There was similarity between patients and healthy donors in age, gender and cell yields. Overall study findings and caveats: Any HLA-type effect on TCRB rearrangement remained unresolved here. Type 1 diabetes patients had TCRB CDR3s that were shorter (moderately but significantly so) in all four CD4+ subsets. Naive, central memory and regulatory TCRB repertoires appeared more similar among patients than healthy donors.

The whole isolated RNA underwent reverse transcription, so sequencing captured expressed TCRB transcripts. Data came from immunoSEQ multiplex PCR; TCRdb stores just in-frame clones and leaves some out. The table records hundreds of thousands of clones, around an eighth of them present only once. Looked up from germline, CDR1 is SEHNR and CDR2 is FQNEAQ (reference sequence). The CDR3 totals 14 residues. The ends were cut back, 3 bases at V and 0 bases at J, with 9 bases in the middle. For this clone: The antigen remains unidentified.

The source of this sequence is a man younger than 35 with type 1 diabetes. Specimen: naive CD4+ T cells from blood. The chain recombines TRBV7-9 with TRBJ2-7, with D unresolved. This CDR3 is CASSFPRTSYEQYF. Written as DNA, the CDR3 is TGTGCCAGCAGCTTTCCCAGGACCTCCTACGAGCAGTACTTC.